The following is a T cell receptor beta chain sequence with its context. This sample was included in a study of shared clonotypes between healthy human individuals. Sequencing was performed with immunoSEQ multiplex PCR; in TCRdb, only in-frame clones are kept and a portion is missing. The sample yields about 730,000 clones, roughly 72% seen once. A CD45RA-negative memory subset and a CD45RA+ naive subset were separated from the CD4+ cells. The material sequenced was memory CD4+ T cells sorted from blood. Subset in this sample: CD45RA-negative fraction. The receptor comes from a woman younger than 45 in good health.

In DNA, the CDR3 is TGTGCCAGCAGCCGCGGACGGCCCTCCCATGGCTACACCTTC. This encodes CASSRGRPSHGYTF. This rearrangement joins TRBV28 to TRBJ1-2; unclear D gene. Germline V CDR1 and CDR2: MDHEN, SYDVKM. This CDR3 region has 14 residues. Trimming removed 6 bases at V and 6 bases at J, with 17 bases between.